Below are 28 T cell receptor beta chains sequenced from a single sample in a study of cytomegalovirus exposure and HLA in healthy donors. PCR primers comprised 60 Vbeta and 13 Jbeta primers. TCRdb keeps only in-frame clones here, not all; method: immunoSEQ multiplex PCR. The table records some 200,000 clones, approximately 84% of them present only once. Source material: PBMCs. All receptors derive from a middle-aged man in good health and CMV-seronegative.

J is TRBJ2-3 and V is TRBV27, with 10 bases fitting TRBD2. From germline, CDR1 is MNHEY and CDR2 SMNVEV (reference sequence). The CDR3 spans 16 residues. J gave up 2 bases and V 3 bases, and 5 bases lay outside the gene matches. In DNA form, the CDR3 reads TGTGCCAGCAGTTTCCTTAGCGGGGGGAACACAGATACGCAGTATTTT. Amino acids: CASSFLSGGNTDTQYF.

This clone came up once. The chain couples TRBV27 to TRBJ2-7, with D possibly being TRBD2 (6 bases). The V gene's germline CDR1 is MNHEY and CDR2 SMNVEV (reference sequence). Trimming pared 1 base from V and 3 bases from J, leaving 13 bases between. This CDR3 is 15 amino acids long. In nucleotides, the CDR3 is TGTGCCAGCAGTTTATTGGGGGGTTTAGTCTACGAGCAGTACTTC. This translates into CASSLLGGLVYEQYF.

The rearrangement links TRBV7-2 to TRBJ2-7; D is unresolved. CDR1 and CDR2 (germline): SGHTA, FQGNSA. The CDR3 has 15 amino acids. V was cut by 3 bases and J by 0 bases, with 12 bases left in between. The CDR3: CASSLAPGPSYEQYF. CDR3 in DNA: TGTGCCAGCAGCTTGGCGCCGGGTCCCTCCTACGAGCAGTACTTC.

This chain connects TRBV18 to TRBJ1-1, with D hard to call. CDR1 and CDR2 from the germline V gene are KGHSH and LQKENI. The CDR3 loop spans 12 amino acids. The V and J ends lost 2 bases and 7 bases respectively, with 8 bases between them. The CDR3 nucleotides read TGTGCCAGCTCACCAACACAGTATGAAGCTTTCTTT. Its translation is CASSPTQYEAFF.

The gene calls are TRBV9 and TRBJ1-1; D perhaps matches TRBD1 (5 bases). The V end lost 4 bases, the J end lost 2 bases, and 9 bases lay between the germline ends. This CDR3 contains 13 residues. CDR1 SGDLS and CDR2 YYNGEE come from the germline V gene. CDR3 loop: CASSPDINTEAFF. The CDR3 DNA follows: TGTGCCAGCAGCCCGGACATTAACACTGAAGCTTTCTTT.

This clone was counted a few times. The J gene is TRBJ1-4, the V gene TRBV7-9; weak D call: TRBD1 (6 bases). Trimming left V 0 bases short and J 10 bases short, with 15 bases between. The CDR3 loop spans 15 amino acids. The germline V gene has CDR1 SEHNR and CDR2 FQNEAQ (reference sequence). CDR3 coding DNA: TGTGCCAGCAGCTTAGCTCAGGGGATTTTTGGAAAACTGTTTTTT. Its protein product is CASSLAQGIFGKLFF. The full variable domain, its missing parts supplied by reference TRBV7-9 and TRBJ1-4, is DTGVSQNPRHKITKRGQNVTFRCDPISEHNRLYWYRQTLGQGPEFLTYFQNEAQLEKSRLLSDRFSAERPKGSFSTLEIQRTEQGDSAMYLCASSLAQGIFGKLFFGSGTQLSVL.

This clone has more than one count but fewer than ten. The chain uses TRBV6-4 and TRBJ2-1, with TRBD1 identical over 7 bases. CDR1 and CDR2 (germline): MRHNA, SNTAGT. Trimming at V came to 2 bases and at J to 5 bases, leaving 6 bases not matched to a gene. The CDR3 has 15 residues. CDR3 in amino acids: CASSDGSGGNNEQFF. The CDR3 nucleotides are TGTGCCAGCAGTGACGGGTCAGGGGGAAACAATGAGCAGTTCTTC.

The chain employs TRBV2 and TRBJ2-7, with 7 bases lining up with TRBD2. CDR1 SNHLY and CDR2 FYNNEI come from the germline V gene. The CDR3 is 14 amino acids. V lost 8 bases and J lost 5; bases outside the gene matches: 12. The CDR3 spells CASERRGVADEQYF. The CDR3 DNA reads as TGTGCCAGCGAACGCCGGGGGGTCGCCGACGAGCAGTACTTC.

CDR3 nucleotide sequence: TGTGCCAGCAGCTTAGCTGCAACGGAAGGGGCGTTCTCTTCACCCCTCCACTTT. As protein: CASSLAATEGAFSSPLHF. This rearrangement joins TRBV11-2 to TRBJ1-6; weak D call: TRBD1 (5 bases). Germline V CDR1 and CDR2: SGHAT, FQNNGV. CDR3 size: 18 residues. V lost 1 base to trimming and J lost 9 bases, with 22 bases between them.

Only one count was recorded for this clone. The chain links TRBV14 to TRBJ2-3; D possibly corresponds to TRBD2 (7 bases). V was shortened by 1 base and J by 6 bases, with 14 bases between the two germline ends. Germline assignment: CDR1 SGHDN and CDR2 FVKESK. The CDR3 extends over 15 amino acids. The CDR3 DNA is TGTGCCAGCAGCCAAGGTGGGGGGGCCTTTGATACGCAGTATTTT. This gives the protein CASSQGGGAFDTQYF.

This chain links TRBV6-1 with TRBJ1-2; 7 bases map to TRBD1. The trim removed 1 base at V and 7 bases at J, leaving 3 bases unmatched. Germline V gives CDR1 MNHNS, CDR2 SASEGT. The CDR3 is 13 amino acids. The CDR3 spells CASSEGHRGGYTF. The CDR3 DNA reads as TGTGCCAGCAGTGAAGGCCACAGGGGTGGCTACACCTTC.

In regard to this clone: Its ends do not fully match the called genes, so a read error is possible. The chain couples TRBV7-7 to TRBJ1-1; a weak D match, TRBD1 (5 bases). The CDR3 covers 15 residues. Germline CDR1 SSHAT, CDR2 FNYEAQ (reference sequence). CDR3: CASSVSDSPNTEAFF. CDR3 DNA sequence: TGTGCTAGCAGCGTGAGTGACAGCCCGAACACTGAAGCTTTCTTT.

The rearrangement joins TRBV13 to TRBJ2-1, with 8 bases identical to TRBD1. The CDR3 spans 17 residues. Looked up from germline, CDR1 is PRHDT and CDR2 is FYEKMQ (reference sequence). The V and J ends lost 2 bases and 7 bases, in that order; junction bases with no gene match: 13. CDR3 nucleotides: TGTGCCAGCAGCTTACGACTAACAGGGGGAGTCCGGAATGAGCAGTTCTTC. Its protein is CASSLRLTGGVRNEQFF.

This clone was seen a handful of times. This chain's CDR3 is CASSQDQALDEQFF. The CDR3 region has the DNA TGCGCCAGCAGCCAAGATCAGGCGTTGGATGAGCAGTTCTTC. The chain combines TRBV4-3 with TRBJ2-1; D unclear. The CDR3 loop spans 14 amino acids. From germline, CDR1 is LGHNA and CDR2 YSLEER. Trimming pared 0 bases from V and 8 bases from J, leaving 11 bases between.

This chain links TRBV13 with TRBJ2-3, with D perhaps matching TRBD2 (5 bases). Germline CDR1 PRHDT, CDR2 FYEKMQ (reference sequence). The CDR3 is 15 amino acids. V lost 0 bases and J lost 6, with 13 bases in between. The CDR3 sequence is CASSLGLREIDTQYF. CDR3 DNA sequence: TGTGCCAGCAGCTTAGGCTTGAGGGAGATTGATACGCAGTATTTT.

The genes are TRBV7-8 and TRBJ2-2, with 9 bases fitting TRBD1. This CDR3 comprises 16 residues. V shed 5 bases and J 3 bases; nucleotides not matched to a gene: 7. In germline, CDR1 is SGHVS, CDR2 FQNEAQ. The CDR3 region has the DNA TGTGCCAGCAGCCCAACAGGGGGCGCGGACACCGGGGAGCTGTTTTTT. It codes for CASSPTGGADTGELFF.

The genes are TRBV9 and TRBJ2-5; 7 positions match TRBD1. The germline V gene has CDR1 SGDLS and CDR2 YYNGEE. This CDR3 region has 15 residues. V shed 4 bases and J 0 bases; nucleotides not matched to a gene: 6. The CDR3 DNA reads TGTGCCAGCAGCCCAATGGGACAGAACCAAGAGACCCAGTACTTC. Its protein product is CASSPMGQNQETQYF.

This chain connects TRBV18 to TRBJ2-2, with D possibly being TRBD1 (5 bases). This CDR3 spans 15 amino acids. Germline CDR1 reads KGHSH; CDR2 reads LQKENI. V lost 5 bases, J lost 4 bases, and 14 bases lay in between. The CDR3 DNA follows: TGTGCCAGCTCAACCTTCGACAGATTCACCGGGGAGCTGTTTTTT. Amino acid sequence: CASSTFDRFTGELFF.

CDR3 DNA: TGTGCCAGTCAGCGGGGCAACACAGATACGCAGTATTTT. Protein: CASQRGNTDTQYF. V usage is TRBV2 and J usage is TRBJ2-3; 7 bases are a match to TRBD2. Trimming cost V 9 bases and J 2 bases; bases outside gene matches: 5. This CDR3 contains 13 residues. Germline loops: CDR1 SNHLY, CDR2 FYNNEI.

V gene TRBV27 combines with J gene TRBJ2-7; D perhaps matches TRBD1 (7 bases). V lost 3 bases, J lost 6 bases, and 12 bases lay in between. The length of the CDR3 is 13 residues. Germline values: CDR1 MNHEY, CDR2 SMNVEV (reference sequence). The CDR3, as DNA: TGTGCCAGCAGTTTTGGGCAGGGGGGCGAGCAGTACTTC. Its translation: CASSFGQGGEQYF.

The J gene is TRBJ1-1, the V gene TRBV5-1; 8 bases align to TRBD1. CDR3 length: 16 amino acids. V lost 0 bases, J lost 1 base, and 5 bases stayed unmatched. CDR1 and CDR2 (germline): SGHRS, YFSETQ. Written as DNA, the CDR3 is TGCGCCAGCAGCTTGGCCCTGGACAGGGCGAACACTGAAGCTTTCTTT. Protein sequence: CASSLALDRANTEAFF.

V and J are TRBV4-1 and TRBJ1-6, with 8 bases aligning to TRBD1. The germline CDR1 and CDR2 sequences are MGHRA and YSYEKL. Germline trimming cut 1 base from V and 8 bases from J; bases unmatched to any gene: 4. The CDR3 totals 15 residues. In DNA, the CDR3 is TGCGCCAGCAGCCAAGCTCTACAGGGGGATTCACCCCTCCACTTT. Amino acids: CASSQALQGDSPLHF.

CDR3 in amino acids: CASSAGRFSYEQYF. The DNA for the CDR3 is TGTGCCAGCAGTGCCGGGAGATTTTCCTACGAGCAGTACTTC. V and J are TRBV6-5 and TRBJ2-7; TRBD2 is a possible D gene (6 bases). From germline, CDR1 is MNHEY and CDR2 SVGAGI. The CDR3 sequence is 14 residues long. V shed 5 bases and J shed 1 base, with 12 bases lying between them.

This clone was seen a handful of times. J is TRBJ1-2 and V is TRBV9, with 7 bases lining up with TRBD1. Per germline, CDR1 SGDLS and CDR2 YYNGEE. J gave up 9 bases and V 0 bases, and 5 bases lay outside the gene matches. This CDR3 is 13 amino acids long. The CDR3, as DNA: TGTGCCAGCAGCGTAGCGCGACAGGGAAGCTACACCTTC. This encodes CASSVARQGSYTF.

The CDR3 sequence is CASSENEQFF. CDR3 nucleotides: TGTGCCAGCAGTGAGAATGAGCAGTTCTTC. The chain couples TRBV27 to TRBJ2-1; D is unclear. Germline V gene lookup returns CDR1 MNHEY and CDR2 SMNVEV (reference sequence). V was trimmed by 5 bases and J by 7 bases, leaving 3 bases between them. There are 10 residues in the CDR3.

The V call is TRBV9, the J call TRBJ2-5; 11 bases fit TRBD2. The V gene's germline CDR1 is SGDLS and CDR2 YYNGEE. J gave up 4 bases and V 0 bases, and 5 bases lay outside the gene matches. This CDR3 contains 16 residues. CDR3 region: CASSVDLAGGPETQYF. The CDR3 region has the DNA TGTGCCAGCAGCGTAGATCTAGCGGGGGGCCCAGAGACCCAGTACTTC.

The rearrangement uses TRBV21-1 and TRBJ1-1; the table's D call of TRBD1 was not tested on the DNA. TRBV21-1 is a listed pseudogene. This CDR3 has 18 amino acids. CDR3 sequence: CASSHKDRVALNNTEAFF. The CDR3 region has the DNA TGTGCCAGCAGCCACAAAGACAGGGTGGCTCTGAATAACACTGAAGCTTTCTTT.

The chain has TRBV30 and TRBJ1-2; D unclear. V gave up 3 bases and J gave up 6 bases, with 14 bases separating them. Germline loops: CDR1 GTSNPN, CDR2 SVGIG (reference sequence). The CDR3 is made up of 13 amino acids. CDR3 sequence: CAWRPRGNHGYTF. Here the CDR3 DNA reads TGTGCCTGGAGACCGAGAGGGAATCATGGCTACACCTTC.